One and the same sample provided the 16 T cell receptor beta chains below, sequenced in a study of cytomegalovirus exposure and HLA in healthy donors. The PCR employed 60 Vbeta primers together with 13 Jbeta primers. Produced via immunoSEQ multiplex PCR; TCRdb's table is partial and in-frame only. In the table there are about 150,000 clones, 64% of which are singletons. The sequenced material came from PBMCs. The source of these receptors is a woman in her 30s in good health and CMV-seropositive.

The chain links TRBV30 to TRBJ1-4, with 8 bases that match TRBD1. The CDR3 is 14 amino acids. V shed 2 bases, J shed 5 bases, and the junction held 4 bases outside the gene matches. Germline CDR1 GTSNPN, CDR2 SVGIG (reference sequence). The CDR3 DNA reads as TGTGCCTGGAGTAAGGGACAGGTCAATGAAAAACTGTTTTTT. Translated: CAWSKGQVNEKLFF.

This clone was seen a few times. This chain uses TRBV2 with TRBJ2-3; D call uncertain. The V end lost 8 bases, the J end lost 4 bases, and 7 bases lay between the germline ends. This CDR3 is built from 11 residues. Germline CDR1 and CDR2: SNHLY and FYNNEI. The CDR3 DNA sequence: TGTGCCAGCGCTCGGGCAGATACGCAGTATTTT. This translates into CASARADTQYF.

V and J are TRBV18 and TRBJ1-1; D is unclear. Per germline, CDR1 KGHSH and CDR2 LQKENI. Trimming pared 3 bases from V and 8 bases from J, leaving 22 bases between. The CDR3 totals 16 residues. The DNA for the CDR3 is TGTGCCAGCTCACCCTTCAACGGTGAGAGGGCAAGAGAAGCTTTCTTT. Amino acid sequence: CASSPFNGERAREAFF.

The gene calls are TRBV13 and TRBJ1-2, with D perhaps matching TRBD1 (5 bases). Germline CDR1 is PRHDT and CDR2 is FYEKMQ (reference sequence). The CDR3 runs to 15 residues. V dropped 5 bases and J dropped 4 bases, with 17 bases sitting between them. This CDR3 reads CASSTMTVNLYGYTF. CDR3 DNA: TGTGCCAGCAGCACGATGACAGTGAACCTCTATGGCTACACCTTC.

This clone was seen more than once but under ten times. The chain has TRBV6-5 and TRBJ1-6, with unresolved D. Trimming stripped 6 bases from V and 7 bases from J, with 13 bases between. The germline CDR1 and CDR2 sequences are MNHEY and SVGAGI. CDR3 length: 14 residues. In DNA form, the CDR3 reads TGTGCCAGCAGCTCCATACATTTAAATTCACCCCTCCACTTT. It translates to CASSSIHLNSPLHF.

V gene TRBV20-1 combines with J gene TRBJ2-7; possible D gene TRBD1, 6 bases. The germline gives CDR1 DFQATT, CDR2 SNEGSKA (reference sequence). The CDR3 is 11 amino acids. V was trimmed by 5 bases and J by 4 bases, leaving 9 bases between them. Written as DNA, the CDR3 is TGCAGTGCTCTACAGGGTTACGAGCAGTACTTC. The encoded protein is CSALQGYEQYF.

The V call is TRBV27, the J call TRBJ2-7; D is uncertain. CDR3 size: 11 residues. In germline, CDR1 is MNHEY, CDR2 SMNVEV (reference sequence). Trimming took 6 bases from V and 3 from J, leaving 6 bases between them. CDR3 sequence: CASRRLYEQYF. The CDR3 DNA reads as TGTGCCAGCAGGCGCCTCTACGAGCAGTACTTC.

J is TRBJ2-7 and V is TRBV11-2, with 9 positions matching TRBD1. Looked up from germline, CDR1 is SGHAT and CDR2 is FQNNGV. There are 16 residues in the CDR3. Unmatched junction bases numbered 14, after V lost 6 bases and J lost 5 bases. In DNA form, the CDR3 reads TGTGCCAGCAGGAAGGTCGGGACAGGGAAGATCCACGAGCAGTACTTC. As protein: CASRKVGTGKIHEQYF. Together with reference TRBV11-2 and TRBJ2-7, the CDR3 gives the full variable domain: EAGVAQSPRYKIIEKRQSVAFWCNPISGHATLYWYQQILGQGPKLLIQFQNNGVVDDSQLPKDRFSAERLKGVDSTLKIQPAKLEDSAVYLCASRKVGTGKIHEQYFGPGTRLTVT.

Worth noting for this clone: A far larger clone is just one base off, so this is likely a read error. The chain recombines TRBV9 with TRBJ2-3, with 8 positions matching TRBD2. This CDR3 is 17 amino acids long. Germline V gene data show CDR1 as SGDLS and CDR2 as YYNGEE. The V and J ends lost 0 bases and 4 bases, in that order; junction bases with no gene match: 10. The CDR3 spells CASSVETGGPIADTQYF. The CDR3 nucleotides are TGTGCCAGCAGCGTAGAGACGGGGGGGCCTATAGCAGATACGCAGTATTTT.

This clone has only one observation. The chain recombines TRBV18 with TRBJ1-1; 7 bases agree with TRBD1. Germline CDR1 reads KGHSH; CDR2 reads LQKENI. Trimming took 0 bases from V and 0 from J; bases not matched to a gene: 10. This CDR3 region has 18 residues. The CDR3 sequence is CASSPPTIRQGLNTEAFF. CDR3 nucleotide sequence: TGTGCCAGCTCACCACCTACTATCCGACAGGGATTGAACACTGAAGCTTTCTTT. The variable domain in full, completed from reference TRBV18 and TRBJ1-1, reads NAGVMQNPRHLVRRRGQEARLRCSPMKGHSHVYWYRQLPEEGLKFMVYLQKENIIDESGMPKERFSAEFPKEGPSILRIQQVVRGDSAAYFCASSPPTIRQGLNTEAFFGQGTRLTVV.

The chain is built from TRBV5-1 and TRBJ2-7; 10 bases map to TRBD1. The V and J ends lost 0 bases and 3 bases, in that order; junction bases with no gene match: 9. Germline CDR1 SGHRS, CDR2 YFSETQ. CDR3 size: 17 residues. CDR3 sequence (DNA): TGCGCCAGCAGCTTGGCCTGGGGTGACAGGGGGCTCTACGAGCAGTACTTC. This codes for CASSLAWGDRGLYEQYF.

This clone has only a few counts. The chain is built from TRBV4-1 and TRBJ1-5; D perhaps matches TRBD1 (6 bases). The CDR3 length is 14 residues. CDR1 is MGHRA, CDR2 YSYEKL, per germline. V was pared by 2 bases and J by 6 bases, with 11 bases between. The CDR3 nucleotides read TGCGCCAGCAGCCAACCAGGGGTTGTTCAGCCCCAGCATTTT. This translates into CASSQPGVVQPQHF.

CDR3 sequence (DNA): TGCGCCAGCAGCCAATCTATCGGGACAGGGGAGGGTCAGCCCCAGCATTTT. Amino acids: CASSQSIGTGEGQPQHF. The rearrangement joins TRBV4-1 to TRBJ1-5; 10 bases align to TRBD1. CDR3 size: 17 residues. The germline gives CDR1 MGHRA, CDR2 YSYEKL. Unmatched junction bases numbered 10, after V lost 2 bases and J lost 6 bases.

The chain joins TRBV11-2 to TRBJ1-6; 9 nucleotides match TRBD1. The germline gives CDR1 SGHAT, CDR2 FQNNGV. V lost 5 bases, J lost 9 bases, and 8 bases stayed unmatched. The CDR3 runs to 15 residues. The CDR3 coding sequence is TGTGCCAGCAGCCTACGAGGGACAGGGTTTTCACCCCTCCACTTT. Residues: CASSLRGTGFSPLHF.

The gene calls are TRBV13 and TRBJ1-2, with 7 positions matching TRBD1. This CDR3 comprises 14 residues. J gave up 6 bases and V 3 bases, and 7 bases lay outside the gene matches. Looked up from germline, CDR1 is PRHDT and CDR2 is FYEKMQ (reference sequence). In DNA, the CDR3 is TGTGCCAGCAGCTTTAAGACAGGGTTCGATGGCTACACCTTC. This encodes CASSFKTGFDGYTF. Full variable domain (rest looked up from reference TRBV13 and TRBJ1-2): AAGVIQSPRHLIKEKRETATLKCYPIPRHDTVYWYQQGPGQDPQFLISFYEKMQSDKGSIPDRFSAQQFSDYHSELNMSSLELGDSALYFCASSFKTGFDGYTFGSGTRLTVV.

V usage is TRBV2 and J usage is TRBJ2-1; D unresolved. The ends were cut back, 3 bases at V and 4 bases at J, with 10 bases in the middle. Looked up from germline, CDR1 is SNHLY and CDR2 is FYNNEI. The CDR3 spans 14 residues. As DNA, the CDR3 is TGTGCCAGCAGTGACCTTGGCGGATACAATGAGCAGTTCTTC. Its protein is CASSDLGGYNEQFF.